This TCR beta chain comes out of a study of cytomegalovirus exposure and HLA in healthy donors. About the research overall: Of the donors genotyped, several hundred in all, 80% to 85% fell in the Caucasian-associated ancestry cluster.

Nominally healthy donors were sampled, though unrecorded immune exposures were likely. The V end was cut by 5 bases, the J end by 10 bases, with 14 bases between. The CDR3 runs to 12 residues. Germline lookup yields CDR1 SGHTA and CDR2 FQGNSA. Primers included in the PCR were 60 Vbeta and 13 Jbeta primers. Clones were read by immunoSEQ multiplex PCR, and TCRdb kept only the in-frame ones, dropping some. The data hold about 100,000 clones, with about 79% observed a single time. With respect to this clone: No antigen is known for it.

General observations from the study: Later on, analysis showed that most CMV-associated TCR beta chains appeared to be HLA-restricted.

The sample consisted of PBMCs. The rearrangement joins TRBV7-2 to TRBJ1-1; D gene ambiguous. The source is a female donor in good health and CMV-seropositive. CDR3 loop: CASSHAGGRAFF. DNA for the CDR3: TGTGCCAGCAGCCACGCGGGCGGCCGAGCTTTCTTT.